This TCR beta chain was recovered during a study of blood T cells in healthy people across ages. Study results and limitations: Long-lived donors had more naive CD4+ cells and higher diversity than aged donors.

This clonotype was observed a few times. Its antigen is currently unknown. The J segment lost 4 bases and the V segment lost 4 bases, leaving 13 bases of the junction unmatched. CDR3 length: 18 amino acids. CDR1 SGHTA and CDR2 FQGNSA come from the germline V gene. Using a J-beta primer mix together with a sample-barcoded 5' primer, a second PCR was run for roughly 7 to 11 cycles. Every cDNA molecule carried a tag from a template-switch adaptor bearing 12 random nucleotides. TCRdb called the 5' RACE reads again in MiXCR, with one record for every CDR3 protein. Of about 1,500,000 distinct CDR3 sequences listed, around 42% are singletons.

The V and J genes are TRBV7-2 and TRBJ2-1, with 10 bases lining up with TRBD2. Sequences were obtained from blood. The receptor was derived from a woman under 30 in good health. The CDR3 is CASSSLRVAGGRYNEQFF. The CDR3 DNA sequence: TGTGCCAGCAGCTCTCTTAGAGTAGCGGGAGGACGATACAATGAGCAGTTCTTC. Looking up the rest from reference TRBV7-2 and TRBJ2-1 gives the full variable domain: GAGVSQSPSNKVTEKGKDVELRCDPISGHTALYWYRQSLGQGLEFLIYFQGNSAPDKSGLPSDRFSAERTGGSVSTLTIQRTQQEDSAVYLCASSSLRVAGGRYNEQFFGPGTRLTVL.